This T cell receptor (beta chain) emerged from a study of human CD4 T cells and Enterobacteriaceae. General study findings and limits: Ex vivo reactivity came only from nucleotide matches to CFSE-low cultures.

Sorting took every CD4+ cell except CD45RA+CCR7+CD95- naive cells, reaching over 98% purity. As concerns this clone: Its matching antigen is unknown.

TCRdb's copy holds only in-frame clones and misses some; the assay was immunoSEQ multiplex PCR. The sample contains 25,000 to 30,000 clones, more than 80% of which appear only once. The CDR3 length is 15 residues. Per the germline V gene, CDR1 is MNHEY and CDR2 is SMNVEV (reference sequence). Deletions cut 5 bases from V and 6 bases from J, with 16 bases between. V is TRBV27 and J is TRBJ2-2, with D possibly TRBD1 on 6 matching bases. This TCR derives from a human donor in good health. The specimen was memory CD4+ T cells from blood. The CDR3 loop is CASSPITGSPGELFF. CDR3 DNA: TGTGCCAGCAGTCCGATAACAGGGTCTCCCGGGGAGCTGTTTTTT.